This T cell receptor (beta chain) was sequenced in a study of monozygotic twins with inflammatory bowel disease. The quantity of total RNA per TCR library was 3500 ng. Template switching added UMIs carrying a 6-nucleotide sample barcode. TCRdb reprocessed the 5' RACE reads, with one entry per CDR3 protein and no DNA. This table lists 200,000 to 250,000 distinct CDR3 sequences. This CDR3 has 16 amino acids. Germline lookup yields CDR1 SGHRS and CDR2 YFSETQ. The origin of this receptor is a human donor with ulcerative colitis or Crohn's disease, or a healthy co-twin of an affected twin (not recorded which). The chain joins TRBV5-1 to TRBJ2-1; TCRdb lists TRBD2, though no DNA is available to test this call. The specimen was blood. CDR3 amino acids: CASSPTGTRAINEQFF.